This TCR beta chain came from a study of blood T cell repertoires in COVID-19. In the study overall: Samples representing acute and convalescent COVID-19 were sourced from the United States, Italy and Spain. Sources were T cells, B-cell-depleted T cells, or PBMCs; the material itself was cDNA or gDNA.

This clone was counted ten times or more. Other DNA sequences within the sample encode an identical CDR3. Source study methods: Estimates of nucleated cell counts were drawn from the amplification of reference gene primers. The repertoire was sequenced with immunoSEQ multiplex PCR; TCRdb's copy has only in-frame clones and lacks some. V, J and clone size reflect that table, while D and trimming were determined from the DNA. Of about 120,000 clones in the sample, less than 90% were seen once. Germline V gene lookup returns CDR1 SGHAT and CDR2 FQNNGV. This CDR3 spans 14 amino acids. J was trimmed by 3 bases and V by 5 bases; bases with no gene match: 7.

Source material: peripheral blood. The rearrangement links TRBV11-2 to TRBJ2-7; 7 nucleotides line up with TRBD1. The TCR comes from a man in his 70s with acute or convalescent COVID-19. The CDR3 region has the DNA TGTGCCAGCAGCGAGCGGACAGGTGGCTACGAGCAGTACTTC. Its translation: CASSERTGGYEQYF.